The rows below give T cell receptor beta chains drawn from one sample of a study of blood T cell repertoires in COVID-19. The method was immunoSEQ multiplex PCR; TCRdb's version includes in-frame clones alone and lacks a portion of them. In the table there are some 45,000 clones, 91% of which are singletons. What was sequenced was peripheral blood. These receptors came from a man aged 65 to 79 with active COVID-19. The CDR3 runs from the conserved cysteine through the conserved F or W. D genes are given only for firm matches. The size entry is marked missing in some rows and otherwise reads once, few, many or a size class.

d_call: TRBD1; cdr3_length: 16; clone_size: NA; j_call: TRBJ1-5; v_call: TRBV2; cdr3_aa: CASSTVPGQARQPQHF; cdr3_nt: TGTGCCAGCAGCACTGTTCCGGGACAGGCTCGGCAGCCCCAGCATTTT
d_call: TRBD1; cdr3_length: 13; clone_size: NA; j_call: TRBJ2-5; v_call: TRBV7-9; cdr3_aa: CASSRGQGETQYF; cdr3_nt: TGTGCCAGCAGCCGGGGACAGGGGGAGACCCAGTACTTC
d_call: NA; cdr3_length: 13; clone_size: NA; j_call: TRBJ2-2; v_call: TRBV6-5; cdr3_aa: CASSIQNTGELFF; cdr3_nt: TGTGCCAGCAGTATTCAGAACACCGGGGAGCTGTTTTTT
d_call: NA; cdr3_length: 15; clone_size: NA; j_call: TRBJ2-1; v_call: TRBV5-5; cdr3_aa: CASSSGRGSHNEQFF; cdr3_nt: TGTGCCAGCAGCTCTGGCAGGGGCTCCCACAATGAGCAGTTCTTC
d_call: NA; cdr3_length: 13; clone_size: NA; j_call: TRBJ1-2; v_call: TRBV28; cdr3_aa: CASSMDSNYGYTF; cdr3_nt: TGTGCCAGCAGCATGGACAGTAACTATGGCTACACCTTC
d_call: TRBD1; cdr3_length: 16; clone_size: NA; j_call: TRBJ2-3; v_call: TRBV4-1; cdr3_aa: CASRPGQALTTDTQYF; cdr3_nt: TGCGCCAGCAGGCCGGGACAGGCGCTTACCACAGATACGCAGTATTTT
d_call: TRBD2; cdr3_length: 18; clone_size: NA; j_call: TRBJ2-2; v_call: TRBV6-2/TRBV6-3; cdr3_aa: CASSYGLAGGRNTGELFF; cdr3_nt: TGTGCCAGCAGTTACGGCCTAGCGGGGGGGAGGAACACCGGGGAGCTGTTTTTT
d_call: TRBD2; cdr3_length: 14; clone_size: NA; j_call: TRBJ2-1; v_call: TRBV5-1; cdr3_aa: CASSLLAEGIEQFF; cdr3_nt: TGCGCCAGCAGCTTACTAGCGGAGGGGATTGAGCAGTTCTTC
d_call: NA; cdr3_length: 14; clone_size: NA; j_call: TRBJ1-5; v_call: TRBV30; cdr3_aa: CAWSIDTLNQPQHF; cdr3_nt: TGTGCCTGGAGTATAGACACCCTTAATCAGCCCCAGCATTTT
d_call: NA; cdr3_length: 15; clone_size: NA; j_call: TRBJ2-5; v_call: TRBV19; cdr3_aa: CASSIKRGAQETQYF; cdr3_nt: TGTGCCAGTAGTATAAAACGGGGGGCCCAAGAGACCCAGTACTTC
d_call: NA; cdr3_length: 12; clone_size: NA; j_call: TRBJ1-6; v_call: TRBV30; cdr3_aa: CAWTGVYSPLHF; cdr3_nt: TGTGCCTGGACAGGGGTCTACTCACCCCTCCACTTT
d_call: NA; cdr3_length: 15; clone_size: NA; j_call: TRBJ2-2; v_call: TRBV7-2; cdr3_aa: CASSLRLARAGELFF; cdr3_nt: TGTGCCAGCAGCTTACGGCTAGCGCGGGCCGGGGAGCTGTTTTTT
d_call: NA; cdr3_length: 11; clone_size: once; j_call: TRBJ1-3; v_call: TRBV6-5; cdr3_aa: CASSYQGTIYF; cdr3_nt: TGTGCCAGCAGTTACCAGGGGACCATATATTTT
d_call: TRBD1; cdr3_length: 16; clone_size: NA; j_call: TRBJ1-2; v_call: TRBV27; cdr3_aa: CASRTPGQGANYGYTF; cdr3_nt: TGTGCCAGCAGAACCCCGGGACAGGGGGCTAACTATGGCTACACCTTC
d_call: NA; cdr3_length: 13; clone_size: NA; j_call: TRBJ2-7; v_call: TRBV3-1/TRBV3-2; cdr3_aa: CASRSRGAYEQYF; cdr3_nt: TGTGCCAGCAGATCCAGGGGAGCCTACGAGCAGTACTTC
d_call: NA; cdr3_length: 12; clone_size: NA; j_call: TRBJ2-1; v_call: TRBV7-2; cdr3_aa: CASSLSVNEQFF; cdr3_nt: TGTGCCAGCAGCTTGTCGGTCAATGAGCAGTTCTTC
d_call: TRBD1; cdr3_length: 13; clone_size: once; j_call: TRBJ1-1; v_call: TRBV29-1; cdr3_aa: CSARDRGLTEAFF; cdr3_nt: TGCAGCGCAAGGGACAGGGGGCTTACGGAAGCTTTCTTT
d_call: TRBD2; cdr3_length: 13; clone_size: NA; j_call: TRBJ2-5; v_call: TRBV5-8; cdr3_aa: CASTLAGGKTQYF; cdr3_nt: TGTGCCAGCACCCTAGCGGGGGGGAAGACCCAGTACTTC
d_call: NA; cdr3_length: 13; clone_size: NA; j_call: TRBJ2-5; v_call: TRBV19; cdr3_aa: CASSMRQWETQYF; cdr3_nt: TGTGCCAGTAGTATGCGGCAGTGGGAGACCCAGTACTTC
d_call: TRBD1; cdr3_length: 12; clone_size: once; j_call: TRBJ1-2; v_call: TRBV19; cdr3_aa: CASSQGAGGYTF; cdr3_nt: TGTGCCAGTTCACAGGGGGCAGGTGGCTACACCTTC
d_call: TRBD1; cdr3_length: 14; clone_size: NA; j_call: TRBJ2-6; v_call: TRBV10-3; cdr3_aa: CAISGTGGANVLTF; cdr3_nt: TGTGCCATCAGTGGGACAGGAGGGGCCAACGTCCTGACTTTC
d_call: NA; cdr3_length: 15; clone_size: NA; j_call: TRBJ1-6; v_call: TRBV5-1; cdr3_aa: CASSSRGHDNSPLHF; cdr3_nt: TGCGCCAGCAGCTCCCGCGGTCATGATAATTCACCCCTCCACTTT
d_call: TRBD2; cdr3_length: 17; clone_size: NA; j_call: TRBJ2-5; v_call: TRBV11-2; cdr3_aa: CASSLVPGAGGGETQYF; cdr3_nt: TGTGCCAGCAGCTTAGTCCCGGGAGCGGGGGGAGGCGAGACCCAGTACTTC
d_call: TRBD1; cdr3_length: 18; clone_size: few; j_call: TRBJ1-1; v_call: TRBV6-6; cdr3_aa: CASSPRQGSTLGNTEAFF; cdr3_nt: TGTGCCAGCAGTCCGCGACAGGGGTCGACACTGGGGAACACTGAAGCTTTCTTT
d_call: TRBD1; cdr3_length: 16; clone_size: NA; j_call: TRBJ1-4; v_call: TRBV5-3; cdr3_aa: CARSPDRGLTNEKLFF; cdr3_nt: TGTGCCAGAAGCCCGGACAGGGGGCTGACTAATGAAAAACTGTTTTTT
d_call: TRBD1; cdr3_length: 15; clone_size: NA; j_call: TRBJ1-2; v_call: TRBV19; cdr3_aa: CASSPTLGTAYGYTF; cdr3_nt: TGTGCCAGTAGCCCGACTCTCGGGACAGCGTATGGCTACACCTTC
d_call: TRBD1; cdr3_length: 13; clone_size: once; j_call: TRBJ1-5; v_call: TRBV3-1/TRBV3-2; cdr3_aa: CAPGQGVGQPQHF; cdr3_nt: TGTGCCCCTGGACAGGGGGTAGGTCAGCCCCAGCATTTT
d_call: TRBD2; cdr3_length: 15; clone_size: NA; j_call: TRBJ2-7; v_call: TRBV11-2; cdr3_aa: CASSLGGGLTSEQYF; cdr3_nt: TGTGCCAGCAGCCTCGGCGGGGGGCTAACCTCCGAGCAGTACTTC
d_call: NA; cdr3_length: 14; clone_size: NA; j_call: TRBJ2-1; v_call: TRBV4-2; cdr3_aa: CASSQGLDPGEQFF; cdr3_nt: TGTGCCAGCAGCCAAGGGCTAGACCCTGGTGAGCAGTTCTTC
d_call: TRBD1; cdr3_length: 16; clone_size: NA; j_call: TRBJ2-2; v_call: TRBV28; cdr3_aa: CASSLSGQGAAGELFF; cdr3_nt: TGTGCCAGCAGTTTATCGGGACAGGGGGCAGCCGGGGAGCTGTTTTTT
d_call: NA; cdr3_length: 12; clone_size: NA; j_call: TRBJ2-1; v_call: TRBV3-1/TRBV3-2; cdr3_aa: CASSPTHGGQFF; cdr3_nt: TGTGCCAGCAGCCCTACCCACGGGGGGCAGTTCTTC
d_call: TRBD2; cdr3_length: 15; clone_size: NA; j_call: TRBJ2-1; v_call: TRBV11-3; cdr3_aa: CASSLDGLAGNEQFF; cdr3_nt: TGTGCCAGCAGCTTAGATGGACTAGCGGGCAATGAGCAGTTCTTC
d_call: TRBD2; cdr3_length: 15; clone_size: NA; j_call: TRBJ2-1; v_call: TRBV18; cdr3_aa: CASSPPSGKSNEQFF; cdr3_nt: TGTGCCAGCTCACCTCCTAGCGGGAAAAGCAATGAGCAGTTCTTC
d_call: TRBD1; cdr3_length: 14; clone_size: few; j_call: TRBJ1-1; v_call: TRBV20-1; cdr3_aa: CSASNRGSNTEAFF; cdr3_nt: TGCAGTGCTAGTAACAGGGGGTCGAACACTGAAGCTTTCTTT
d_call: NA; cdr3_length: 15; clone_size: NA; j_call: TRBJ1-1; v_call: TRBV10-3; cdr3_aa: CAISETKQGLTEAFF; cdr3_nt: TGTGCCATCAGTGAGACCAAACAGGGCTTGACTGAAGCTTTCTTT
d_call: TRBD1; cdr3_length: 15; clone_size: NA; j_call: TRBJ1-5; v_call: TRBV2; cdr3_aa: CASRLGTGGNQPQHF; cdr3_nt: TGTGCCAGCAGGCTTGGGACAGGGGGCAATCAGCCCCAGCATTTT
d_call: NA; cdr3_length: 14; clone_size: once; j_call: TRBJ2-5; v_call: TRBV5-3; cdr3_aa: CARSLVVRGETQYF; cdr3_nt: TGTGCCAGAAGCTTGGTAGTTCGGGGGGAGACCCAGTACTTC
d_call: NA; cdr3_length: 13; clone_size: NA; j_call: TRBJ2-7; v_call: TRBV11-2; cdr3_aa: CASSPELTVQQYF; cdr3_nt: TGTGCCAGCAGCCCCGAACTCACGGTACAGCAGTACTTC
d_call: TRBD2; cdr3_length: 19; clone_size: NA; j_call: TRBJ2-5; v_call: TRBV5-1; cdr3_aa: CASSLALGTSGSSHETQYF; cdr3_nt: TGCGCCAGCAGCTTGGCCCTAGGGACTAGCGGATCGTCACATGAGACCCAGTACTTC
d_call: NA; cdr3_length: 13; clone_size: NA; j_call: TRBJ2-1; v_call: TRBV2; cdr3_aa: CASRDSSYNEQFF; cdr3_nt: TGTGCCAGCAGGGACAGCTCCTACAATGAGCAGTTCTTC
d_call: TRBD1; cdr3_length: 12; clone_size: NA; j_call: TRBJ1-6; v_call: TRBV28; cdr3_aa: CASSRTGSRLHF; cdr3_nt: TGTGCCAGCAGTCGGACAGGGTCCCGCCTCCACTTT
d_call: TRBD1; cdr3_length: 18; clone_size: NA; j_call: TRBJ2-1; v_call: TRBV5-6; cdr3_aa: CASSPVPGQGARVNEQFF; cdr3_nt: TGTGCCAGCAGCCCCGTCCCGGGACAGGGGGCAAGGGTCAATGAGCAGTTCTTC
d_call: TRBD1; cdr3_length: 20; clone_size: NA; j_call: TRBJ1-3; v_call: TRBV4-3; cdr3_aa: CASSLLGRTGVVGTGNTIYF; cdr3_nt: TGCGCCAGCAGCCTTTTAGGCAGGACAGGGGTGGTCGGAACTGGAAACACCATATATTTT
d_call: NA; cdr3_length: 15; clone_size: NA; j_call: TRBJ2-1; v_call: TRBV7-6; cdr3_aa: CASSFTGDSYNEQFF; cdr3_nt: TGTGCCAGCAGCTTTACGGGGGACTCCTACAATGAGCAGTTCTTC
d_call: TRBD1; cdr3_length: 16; clone_size: NA; j_call: TRBJ1-4; v_call: TRBV5-5; cdr3_aa: CASSFNDRVGNEKLFF; cdr3_nt: TGTGCCAGCAGCTTTAACGACAGGGTAGGGAATGAAAAACTGTTTTTT
d_call: NA; cdr3_length: 16; clone_size: NA; j_call: TRBJ1-2; v_call: TRBV3-1/TRBV3-2; cdr3_aa: CASSQFTPYSGGGYTF; cdr3_nt: TGTGCCAGCAGCCAATTTACCCCGTATTCGGGGGGTGGCTACACCTTC
d_call: NA; cdr3_length: 13; clone_size: NA; j_call: TRBJ2-2; v_call: TRBV27; cdr3_aa: CASSPTVSGELFF; cdr3_nt: TGTGCCAGCAGCCCGACAGTATCCGGGGAGCTGTTTTTT